The clone carrying this TCR beta chain has a single count. This record comes from a study of blood T cell repertoires in COVID-19. Study overall: Spain, Italy and the United States supplied samples that represented acute and convalescent COVID-19. Sources were T cells, B-cell-depleted T cells, or PBMCs; the material itself was cDNA or gDNA.

The data were produced by immunoSEQ multiplex PCR, yet TCRdb's version contains in-frame clones alone and is incomplete. This table holds fewer than 110,000 clones, about 89% found once. Trimming took off 4 bases at V and 8 bases at J, with 14 bases between the two ends. The CDR3 runs to 13 residues. Germline V lookup: CDR1 SNHLY, CDR2 FYNNEI. This TCR was sampled from a middle-aged man with acute or convalescent COVID-19. The specimen sequenced was peripheral blood. The chain employs TRBV2 and TRBJ1-2; maybe TRBD1 (6 bases). The CDR3 nucleotides are TGTGCCAGCAGTGCCCCCGACAGGATCGGCTACACCTTC. It translates to CASSAPDRIGYTF.